This T cell receptor beta chain was identified during a study of blood T cell repertoires in COVID-19. Germline trimming cut 2 bases from V and 1 base from J; bases unmatched to any gene: 5. Germline loops: CDR1 SGHVS, CDR2 FNYEAQ. This CDR3 is 16 amino acids long. Per the original methods: By means of reference gene primer amplification, nucleated cell counts were estimated. Profiled with immunoSEQ multiplex PCR; TCRdb holds only in-frame clones, not every one. That table is the source of V, J and clone size, and D and trimming were worked out from the DNA. The sample includes approximately 140,000 clones, 75% to 90% of them seen just once.

Sequences were obtained from peripheral blood. This chain uses TRBV7-6 with TRBJ2-3, with 8 bases matching TRBD2. The sequence derives from a woman aged 60 to 75 with active or convalescent COVID-19. This chain's CDR3 is CASSLMISGGTDTQYF. The CDR3 bases are TGTGCCAGCAGCTTAATGATTAGCGGGGGCACAGATACGCAGTATTTT. The full variable domain, completed using reference TRBV7-6 and TRBJ2-3, is GAGVSQSPRYKVTKRGQDVALRCDPISGHVSLYWYRQALGQGPEFLTYFNYEAQQDKSGLPNDRFSAERPEGSISTLTIQRTEQRDSAMYRCASSLMISGGTDTQYFGPGTRLTVL.